The 23 T cell receptor beta chains listed next were all sequenced from one sample in a study of blood T cell repertoires in COVID-19. Assay: immunoSEQ multiplex PCR; the TCRdb copy retains only in-frame clones and omits some. This table holds hundreds of thousands of clones, about 89% found once. The sequenced sample was peripheral blood. All receptors come from a man aged 55 to 70 who had recovered from COVID-19.

This chain joins TRBV6-5 and TRBJ1-1, with TRBD1 matching 8 bases. V was pared by 8 bases and J by 9 bases, with 5 bases of the junction left unmatched. The CDR3 is 11 amino acids. The germline CDR1 and CDR2 sequences are MNHEY and SVGAGI. Here the CDR3 reads CASSGQGKAFF. The CDR3 nucleotides are TGTGCCAGCTCAGGACAGGGCAAAGCTTTCTTT.

The chain couples TRBV28 to TRBJ2-6, with 10 bases identical to TRBD1. Germline V gene data show CDR1 as MDHEN and CDR2 as SYDVKM. The CDR3 has 17 amino acids. Losses at the gene ends were 4 bases for V and 4 bases for J; bases not matched to a gene: 7. CDR3 sequence: CASSSPGQGRGANVLTF. CDR3 DNA sequence: TGTGCCAGCAGTTCCCCGGGACAGGGGAGAGGGGCCAACGTCCTGACTTTC.

The rearrangement uses TRBV27 and TRBJ2-4; a possible D gene is TRBD2 (6 bases). In germline, CDR1 is MNHEY, CDR2 SMNVEV (reference sequence). V lost 5 bases and J lost 9, with 14 bases in between. The CDR3 consists of 13 residues. CDR3 sequence reads: CASSRPGETIQYF. The CDR3 region has the DNA TGTGCCAGCAGTCGTCCGGGGGAGACCATTCAGTACTTC.

This chain uses TRBV19 with TRBJ2-5; 12 nucleotides line up with TRBD2. V shed 6 bases, J shed 5 bases, and the junction held 7 bases outside the gene matches. The CDR3 spans 15 residues. Germline loops: CDR1 LNHDA, CDR2 SQIVND (reference sequence). Here the CDR3 reads CASRPTSGRLETQYF. The CDR3 bases are TGTGCCAGTAGGCCGACTAGCGGGAGATTGGAGACCCAGTACTTC.

The count of this clone is one. V usage is TRBV10-3 and J usage is TRBJ2-2, with D possibly being TRBD2 (5 bases). This CDR3 is 14 amino acids long. Germline V gene data show CDR1 as ENHRY and CDR2 as SYGVKD. The V and J ends lost 3 bases and 11 bases respectively, with 16 bases between them. CDR3 bases: TGTGCCATCAGTGAAGGGCCGGAAGGGAGAGAGCTGTTTTTT. Protein: CAISEGPEGRELFF.

V gene TRBV5-4 combines with J gene TRBJ1-6, with no clear D. Looked up from germline, CDR1 is SGHNT and CDR2 is YYREEE (reference sequence). The length of the CDR3 is 16 residues. Trimming removed 4 bases from V and 14 bases from J, with 25 bases in between. The CDR3 sequence is CASSLGMSGGSLALHF. The CDR3 bases are TGTGCCAGCAGCCTTGGGATGAGCGGTGGTTCCTTGGCCCTCCACTTT. The complete variable domain, with remaining parts taken from reference TRBV5-4 and TRBJ1-6, reads ETGVTQSPTHLIKTRGQQVTLRCSSQSGHNTVSWYQQALGQGPQFIFQYYREEENGRGNFPPRFSGLQFPNYSSELNVNALELDDSALYLCASSLGMSGGSLALHFGNGTRLTVT.

This chain links TRBV28 with TRBJ1-2; D not certain. CDR1 MDHEN and CDR2 SYDVKM come from the germline V gene. Trimming cost V 3 bases and J 8 bases, with 10 bases left between them. This CDR3 is 12 amino acids long. The CDR3 loop reads CASSFGGGGYTF. CDR3 DNA: TGTGCCAGCAGTTTTGGAGGAGGGGGCTACACCTTC.

The V and J genes are TRBV7-9 and TRBJ1-5, with TRBD1 identical over 8 bases. The CDR3 is 17 residues long. V trimming: 6 bases; J trimming: 7 bases; junction bases outside the gene matches: 17. The germline gives CDR1 SEHNR, CDR2 FQNEAQ (reference sequence). CDR3 sequence reads: CASSSDSDRVVGQPQHF. The DNA for the CDR3 is TGTGCCAGCAGTTCCGACTCGGACAGGGTAGTTGGGCAGCCCCAGCATTTT.

Comments on this clone: The sample has other DNA sequences that encode this CDR3 too. The chain joins TRBV19 to TRBJ2-5; 11 positions agree with TRBD1. The CDR3 covers 15 residues. Germline CDR1 is LNHDA and CDR2 is SQIVND (reference sequence). Germline trimming cut 3 bases from V and 4 bases from J; bases unmatched to any gene: 4. CDR3 sequence reads: CASSIRTGGGETQYF. The CDR3, as DNA: TGTGCCAGTAGTATTCGGACAGGGGGCGGAGAGACCCAGTACTTC.

V and J are TRBV18 and TRBJ2-7, with 7 positions matching TRBD1. Germline lookup yields CDR1 KGHSH and CDR2 LQKENI. Trimming at V came to 3 bases and at J to 2 bases, leaving 7 bases not matched to a gene. The CDR3 is made up of 15 amino acids. CDR3: CASSPWTGAPYEQYF. DNA for the CDR3: TGTGCCAGCTCACCCTGGACAGGAGCCCCCTACGAGCAGTACTTC.

The chain employs TRBV7-2 and TRBJ2-7; 10 positions match TRBD2. The CDR3 covers 15 residues. Germline V CDR1 and CDR2: SGHTA, FQGNSA. J was trimmed by 2 bases and V by 2 bases; bases with no gene match: 3. Here the CDR3 DNA reads TGTGCCAGCAGCTTAAGCGGGAGGGCCCCCTACGAGCAGTACTTC. This sequence encodes CASSLSGRAPYEQYF.

V gene TRBV12-3 or TRBV12-4 combines with J gene TRBJ2-7; weak D call: TRBD2 (5 bases). This CDR3 contains 13 residues. V gave up 8 bases and J gave up 3 bases, with 14 bases separating them. The DNA of the CDR3 is TGTGCCAGCTCCAGAGCGGTGTACTACGAGCAGTACTTC. Its translation is CASSRAVYYEQYF.

The rearrangement uses TRBV9 and TRBJ2-5; tentatively, D is TRBD1 (6 bases). V shed 0 bases and J shed 5 bases, with 14 bases lying between them. Germline assignment: CDR1 SGDLS and CDR2 YYNGEE. This CDR3 spans 15 amino acids. CDR3 protein: CASSVEQGWGETQYF. CDR3 sequence (DNA): TGTGCCAGCAGCGTAGAGCAGGGGTGGGGGGAGACCCAGTACTTC.

CDR3 protein: CASSSLWTGGNEQFF. In DNA form, the CDR3 reads TGCGCCAGCAGCTCGCTCTGGACAGGGGGCAATGAGCAGTTCTTC. The chain combines TRBV5-1 with TRBJ2-1, with TRBD1 matching over 10 bases. V lost 3 bases, J lost 6 bases, and 6 bases stayed unmatched. This CDR3 has 15 amino acids. The germline V gene encodes CDR1 SGHRS and CDR2 YFSETQ.

The rearrangement joins TRBV7-3 to TRBJ1-2; no clear D. V was shortened by 3 bases and J by 7 bases, with 18 bases between the two germline ends. CDR1 SGHTA and CDR2 FQGTGA come from the germline V gene. This CDR3 is built from 15 residues. CDR3 DNA: TGTGCCAGCAGCTTTCGGGAGGGCCCAAGGAGTGGCTACACCTTC. Translated, it gives CASSFREGPRSGYTF.

The V call is TRBV27, the J call TRBJ2-4; D remains ambiguous. This CDR3 contains 14 residues. CDR1 is MNHEY, CDR2 SMNVEV, per germline (reference sequence). The V end lost 4 bases, the J end lost 0 bases, and 7 bases lay between the germline ends. For the CDR3, the DNA is TGTGCCAGCAGTTCCCGTCTAGCCAAAAACATTCAGTACTTC. It is translated as CASSSRLAKNIQYF.

The chain uses TRBV19 and TRBJ2-7, with 8 bases fitting TRBD2. Trimming removed 1 base from V and 0 bases from J; junction bases left unmatched: 8. Per germline, CDR1 LNHDA and CDR2 SQIVND (reference sequence). The CDR3 consists of 17 residues. In nucleotides, the CDR3 is TGTGCCAGTAGTATAGGTGGACTAGCTCTTAGCTCCTACGAGCAGTACTTC. Amino acids: CASSIGGLALSSYEQYF.

J is TRBJ2-3 and V is TRBV7-2; possibly TRBD2 for D (6 bases). This CDR3 has 16 residues. CDR1 SGHTA and CDR2 FQGNSA come from the germline V gene. The V gene lost 1 base and the J gene lost 1 base, with 12 bases spanning the gap. The CDR3 region is CASSLDRGGGTDTQYF. The CDR3, as DNA: TGTGCCAGCAGCTTAGATCGGGGCGGGGGCACAGATACGCAGTATTTT.

V usage is TRBV19 and J usage is TRBJ1-5, with 8 bases aligning to TRBD1. The junction had 2 bases not matched to a gene; V was cut back by 5 bases and J by 2 bases. The CDR3 runs to 14 residues. Germline values: CDR1 LNHDA, CDR2 SQIVND (reference sequence). Here the CDR3 DNA reads TGTGCCAGTAGTCTGACAGGGGGCAATCAGCCCCAGCATTTT. The encoded protein is CASSLTGGNQPQHF.

This chain joins TRBV19 and TRBJ1-5; unclear D gene. Deletions cut 3 bases from V and 2 bases from J, with 11 bases between. CDR3 length equals 15 residues. CDR1 is LNHDA, CDR2 SQIVND, per germline (reference sequence). In DNA form, the CDR3 reads TGTGCCAGTAGTATCCGAGGGTCCGGCAATCAGCCCCAGCATTTT. It codes for CASSIRGSGNQPQHF.

V and J are TRBV27 and TRBJ1-6; D perhaps matches TRBD1 (6 bases). CDR1 and CDR2 from the germline V gene are MNHEY and SMNVEV (reference sequence). The ends were cut back, 8 bases at V and 9 bases at J, with 14 bases in the middle. The CDR3 runs 13 residues. The CDR3 DNA is TGTGCCAGCGGCAGGGGCCAATCTTCACCCCTCCACTTT. Translating gives CASGRGQSSPLHF.

The gene calls are TRBV12-5 and TRBJ2-7; 9 nucleotides align to TRBD1. The junction had 3 bases not matched to a gene; V was cut back by 2 bases and J by 4 bases. Germline V gene data show CDR1 as LGHNT and CDR2 as FRNRAP. This CDR3 has 14 residues. The CDR3 here is CASGLRDRVYEQYF. In DNA, the CDR3 is TGTGCTAGTGGTTTGAGGGACAGGGTTTACGAGCAGTACTTC.

This chain uses TRBV3-1 (or the pseudogene TRBV3-2) with TRBJ2-3; 14 bases are a match to TRBD2. V gave up 3 bases and J gave up 2 bases; unmatched junction bases: 7. The germline V gene has CDR1 LGHDT and CDR2 YNNKEL (reference sequence). The CDR3 sequence is 18 residues long. CDR3 nucleotides: TGTGCCAGCAGCCAGACTAGCGGGAGGGGAGGTCCCACAGATACGCAGTATTTT. Translated, it gives CASSQTSGRGGPTDTQYF.